This TCR beta chain came from a study of PD-1 blockade in mismatch repair-deficient tumors. With 10 bases removed from V and 9 bases from J, the gap between germline ends came to 16 bases. The CDR3 is 12 amino acids. Germline CDR1 and CDR2: WNHNN and SYGVQD (reference sequence). TCRdb keeps only in-frame clones here, not all; method: immunoSEQ multiplex PCR. The sample carries tens of thousands of clones, about 78% recorded once. The chain carries TRBV10-1 and TRBJ2-4; possibly TRBD1 for D (6 bases). Material: peripheral blood, obtained 2 weeks after starting pembrolizumab. The TCR was taken from an adult with mismatch repair-deficient cancer. The CDR3 DNA is TGCGCCACCCCGCAGGGGTTGCGCATTCAGTACTTC. Encoded protein: CATPQGLRIQYF.